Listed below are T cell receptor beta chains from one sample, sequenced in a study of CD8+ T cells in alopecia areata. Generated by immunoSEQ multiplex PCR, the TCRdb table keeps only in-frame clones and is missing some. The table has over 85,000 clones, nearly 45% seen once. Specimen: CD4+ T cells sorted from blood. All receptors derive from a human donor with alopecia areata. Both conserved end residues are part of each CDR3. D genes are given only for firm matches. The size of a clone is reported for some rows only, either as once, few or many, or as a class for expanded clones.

CDR3: CSVEREGTQHF; DNA: TGCAGCGTTGAGAGGGAAGGGACCCAGCATTTT; size: NA; V: TRBV29-1; J: TRBJ1-5; D: NA
CDR3: CSVRGLAGGDTQYF; DNA: TGCAGCGTTCGGGGACTAGCGGGAGGAGATACGCAGTATTTT; size: NA; V: TRBV29-1; J: TRBJ2-3; D: TRBD2
CDR3: CSVELGVETQYF; DNA: TGCAGCGTTGAACTGGGTGTGGAGACCCAGTACTTC; size: NA; V: TRBV29-1; J: TRBJ2-5; D: NA
CDR3: CASSLPGTDTQYF; DNA: TGCGCCAGCAGCTTGCCGGGAACAGATACGCAGTATTTT; size: few; V: TRBV5-1; J: TRBJ2-3; D: NA
CDR3: CASLGRGETQYF; DNA: TGTGCCAGCCTCGGTCGGGGCGAGACCCAGTACTTC; size: NA; V: TRBV2; J: TRBJ2-5; D: NA
CDR3: CASSHYPDSEAFF; DNA: TGTGCCAGCAGCCATTATCCGGACAGCGAAGCTTTCTTT; size: NA; V: TRBV7-9; J: TRBJ1-1; D: NA
CDR3: CASSWDGDSNQPQHF; DNA: TGCGCCAGCAGCTGGGACGGAGATAGCAATCAGCCCCAGCATTTT; size: NA; V: TRBV5-1; J: TRBJ1-5; D: NA
CDR3: CASRETSVYNEQFF; DNA: TGTGCCAGCAGAGAGACTAGCGTGTACAATGAGCAGTTCTTC; size: NA; V: TRBV28; J: TRBJ2-1; D: TRBD2
CDR3: CAWSVGKGWGSEQYF; DNA: TGTGCCTGGAGTGTAGGCAAGGGATGGGGATCCGAGCAGTACTTC; size: NA; V: TRBV30; J: TRBJ2-7; D: NA
CDR3: CASKSDRASYEQYF; DNA: TGCGCCAGCAAATCCGACAGGGCGTCCTACGAGCAGTACTTC; size: NA; V: TRBV5-1; J: TRBJ2-7; D: TRBD1
CDR3: CASHKPGSGELFF; DNA: TGCGCCAGCCATAAGCCGGGGTCCGGGGAGCTGTTTTTT; size: few; V: TRBV5-1; J: TRBJ2-2; D: NA
CDR3: CASSARELTDTQYF; DNA: TGTGCCAGCAGTGCCAGGGAACTCACAGATACGCAGTATTTT; size: NA; V: TRBV2; J: TRBJ2-3; D: NA
CDR3: CSVQSALTGTYEQYF; DNA: TGCAGCGTCCAATCGGCCCTAACAGGGACCTACGAGCAGTACTTC; size: few; V: TRBV29-1; J: TRBJ2-7; D: NA
CDR3: CASSLAPSTDTQYF; DNA: TGTGCCAGCAGCTTAGCCCCTAGCACAGATACGCAGTATTTT; size: few; V: TRBV7-8; J: TRBJ2-3; D: NA
CDR3: CSVEETYEQYF; DNA: TGCAGCGTTGAAGAAACCTACGAGCAGTACTTC; size: NA; V: TRBV29-1; J: TRBJ2-7; D: NA
CDR3: CSVERKVANYGYTF; DNA: TGCAGCGTTGAACGAAAGGTTGCTAACTATGGCTACACCTTC; size: NA; V: TRBV29-1; J: TRBJ1-2; D: NA
CDR3: CASSEGLAGKSQFF; DNA: TGCGCCAGCAGCGAGGGACTAGCGGGAAAATCGCAGTTCTTC; size: NA; V: TRBV5-1; J: TRBJ2-1; D: TRBD2
CDR3: CAWDRDTVTGNTIYF; DNA: TGTGCCTGGGACCGGGACACCGTAACTGGAAACACCATATATTTT; size: NA; V: TRBV30; J: TRBJ1-3; D: NA
CDR3: CAGEGKGNYGYTF; DNA: TGTGCCGGGGAGGGCAAGGGTAACTATGGCTACACCTTC; size: few; V: TRBV30; J: TRBJ1-2; D: NA
CDR3: CSVEGPGNEQYF; DNA: TGCAGCGTTGAGGGGCCAGGGAACGAGCAGTACTTC; size: NA; V: TRBV29-1; J: TRBJ2-7; D: NA
CDR3: CSVDVGSSTGELFF; DNA: TGCAGCGTTGATGTCGGGAGCAGTACCGGGGAGCTGTTTTTT; size: few; V: TRBV29-1; J: TRBJ2-2; D: NA
CDR3: CAWGTGTGMEQYF; DNA: TGTGCCTGGGGAACCGGGACAGGGATGGAGCAGTACTTC; size: few; V: TRBV30; J: TRBJ2-7; D: TRBD1
CDR3: CASSYGATDTQYF; DNA: TGTGCCAGCAGCTACGGGGCCACAGATACGCAGTATTTT; size: NA; V: TRBV5-6; J: TRBJ2-3; D: NA
CDR3: CSVEQGGETQYF; DNA: TGCAGCGTTGAACAGGGAGGAGAGACCCAGTACTTC; size: NA; V: TRBV29-1; J: TRBJ2-5; D: NA
CDR3: CAISESLGVTDTQYF; DNA: TGTGCCATCAGTGAGTCGCTTGGTGTGACAGATACGCAGTATTTT; size: few; V: TRBV10-3; J: TRBJ2-3; D: NA
CDR3: CASSLDGDYGYTF; DNA: TGCGCCAGCAGCCTAGACGGAGACTATGGCTACACCTTC; size: NA; V: TRBV5-1; J: TRBJ1-2; D: NA
CDR3: CASSLTRGGVLTF; DNA: TGTGCCAGCAGTTTAACCAGGGGTGGGGTCCTGACTTTC; size: few; V: TRBV28; J: TRBJ2-6; D: NA
CDR3: CSAGTGNSNQPQHF; DNA: TGCAGCGCCGGGACAGGGAATAGCAATCAGCCCCAGCATTTT; size: NA; V: TRBV29-1; J: TRBJ1-5; D: TRBD1
CDR3: CASSLVARDEQYF; DNA: TGTGCCAGCAGCTTAGTTGCGAGGGACGAGCAGTACTTC; size: NA; V: TRBV7-2; J: TRBJ2-7; D: NA